Given below is one T cell receptor (beta chain) in context. The data stem from a study of blood T cell repertoires in COVID-19. About the research overall: Samples representing acute and convalescent COVID-19 were sourced from the United States, Italy and Spain.

Across about 22 US areas, participants ranged in age from roughly 18 to 95 years. Cohort allocation depended upon clinical history that participants reported. Under the authors' procedure: Nucleated cell counts were estimated from reference gene primer amplification. The assay was immunoSEQ multiplex PCR, and TCRdb's table has in-frame clones only and misses some. Clone size and the V and J calls come from that table; the DNA yielded D and trimming. The sample consists of fewer than 350,000 clones, roughly 93% of them appearing once. Germline lookup yields CDR1 LGHDT and CDR2 YNNKEL (reference sequence). The J segment lost 1 base and the V segment lost 5 bases, leaving 3 bases of the junction unmatched. The CDR3 length is 16 residues.

This TCR derives from a middle-aged woman with acute COVID-19. Sequenced material: PBMCs or T cells enriched from blood (not recorded which). J is TRBJ2-3 and V is TRBV3-1 (or the pseudogene TRBV3-2); 13 bases are a match to TRBD2. The DNA of the CDR3 is TGTGCCAGCAGCACTAGCGGGGGGGCCGGCACAGATACGCAGTATTTT. This translates into CASSTSGGAGTDTQYF.